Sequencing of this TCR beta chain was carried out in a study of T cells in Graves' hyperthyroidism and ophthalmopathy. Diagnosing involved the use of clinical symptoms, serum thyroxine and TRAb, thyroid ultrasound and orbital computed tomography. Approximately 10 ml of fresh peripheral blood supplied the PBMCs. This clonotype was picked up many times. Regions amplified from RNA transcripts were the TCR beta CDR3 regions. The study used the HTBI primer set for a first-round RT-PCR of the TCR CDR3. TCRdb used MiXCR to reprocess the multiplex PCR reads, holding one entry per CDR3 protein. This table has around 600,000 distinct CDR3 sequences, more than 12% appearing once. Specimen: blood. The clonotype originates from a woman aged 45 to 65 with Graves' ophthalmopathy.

The chain's CDR3 is CASSWEGELIEQYF. The CDR3 DNA reads as TGTGCCAGCAGTTGGGAAGGGGAACTTATCGAGCAGTACTTC. This chain connects TRBV6-2 or TRBV6-3 to TRBJ2-7; tentative D call: TRBD1 (5 bases). Germline V gene lookup returns CDR1 MNHEY and CDR2 SVGEGT. The CDR3 spans 14 residues. Trimming cost V 4 bases and J 6 bases, with 16 bases left between them.